The next 23 T cell receptor beta chains were all read from a single sample in a study of T-cell memory formation after mild COVID-19. One entry per CDR3 protein, called by TCRdb with MiXCR from the 5' RACE reads. The sample lists 450,000 to 650,000 distinct CDR3 sequences; 20% to 25% were seen once. Sequencing input: PBMCs or a T cell subset sorted from them (not recorded which). The receptors were sampled from an adult woman who had mild COVID-19 (a few samples of this study predate the infection). Cell type and time point are not known.

This clonotype was counted only a few times. V gene TRBV6-1 combines with J gene TRBJ2-4; D is possibly TRBD2 (5 bases). The CDR3 spans 14 residues. CDR1 and CDR2 from the germline V gene are MNHNS and SASEGT. V was trimmed by 3 bases and J by 5 bases, leaving 11 bases between them. The chain's CDR3 is CASSDSEVENIQYF. DNA of the CDR3: TGTGCCAGCAGTGATTCGGAGGTCGAAAACATTCAGTACTTC.

The rearrangement links TRBV12-3 or TRBV12-4 to TRBJ2-2; perhaps TRBD1 as D (5 bases). CDR3 length: 18 amino acids. The V end was cut by 6 bases, the J end by 0 bases, with 20 bases between. CDR3: CASSYGVTALPNTGELFF. The CDR3 DNA reads as TGTGCCAGCAGCTATGGCGTGACAGCACTTCCGAACACCGGGGAGCTGTTTTTT.

This clonotype was counted ten times or more. This chain links TRBV19 with TRBJ1-1, with D possibly TRBD1 on 5 matching bases. CDR1 is LNHDA and CDR2 is SQIVND in the germline V gene (reference sequence). Trimming took 1 base from V and 0 from J, leaving 6 bases between them. There are 14 residues in the CDR3. The CDR3: CASSIGGMNTEAFF. The CDR3 DNA sequence: TGTGCCAGTAGTATAGGGGGGATGAACACTGAAGCTTTCTTT.

This clonotype was recorded a few times. J is TRBJ1-2 and V is TRBV29-1, with D possibly matching TRBD1 (6 bases). CDR3 length: 12 amino acids. V was pared by 5 bases and J by 5 bases, with 12 bases between. CDR1 is SQVTM and CDR2 is ANQGSEA in the germline V gene. As DNA, the CDR3 is TGCAGCGTTTTGACAGGCCGATATGGCTACACCTTC. This codes for CSVLTGRYGYTF.

V usage is TRBV7-2 and J usage is TRBJ2-5, with 7 bases fitting TRBD1. After removal of 5 bases from V and 2 bases from J, the junction contained 11 bases not matched to a gene. Per germline, CDR1 SGHTA and CDR2 FQGNSA. The CDR3 consists of 16 residues. The CDR3 DNA reads TGTGCCAGCAGCACTCTGCCGACAGGGTCGCAAGAGACCCAGTACTTC. This translates into CASSTLPTGSQETQYF. The full variable domain, completed using reference TRBV7-2 and TRBJ2-5, is GAGVSQSPSNKVTEKGKDVELRCDPISGHTALYWYRQSLGQGLEFLIYFQGNSAPDKSGLPSDRFSAERTGGSVSTLTIQRTQQEDSAVYLCASSTLPTGSQETQYFGPGTRLLVL.

V usage is TRBV7-8 and J usage is TRBJ2-3; D remains unclear. Trimming pared 1 base from V and 3 bases from J, leaving 14 bases between. Germline assignment: CDR1 SGHVS and CDR2 FQNEAQ. The CDR3 consists of 16 residues. The CDR3 DNA is TGTGCCAGCAGCTTAGAGTCTGGGATGCGAACAGATACGCAGTATTTT. It is translated as CASSLESGMRTDTQYF.

This clonotype was counted a few times. V gene TRBV19 combines with J gene TRBJ1-1; 7 bases agree with TRBD1. The CDR3 has 12 amino acids. With 3 bases clipped from V and 6 bases from J, the junction kept 1 base outside the gene matches. CDR1 and CDR2 (germline): LNHDA, SQIVND (reference sequence). The CDR3 here is CASSIGTAEAFF. The CDR3 coding sequence is TGTGCCAGTAGTATCGGGACAGCTGAAGCTTTCTTT.

This clonotype came up a few times. The chain has TRBV18 and TRBJ1-2, with D perhaps TRBD1 (6 bases). Germline V gene lookup returns CDR1 KGHSH and CDR2 LQKENI. The CDR3 extends over 16 amino acids. V was trimmed by 3 bases and J by 1 base, leaving 15 bases between them. The CDR3 coding sequence is TGTGCCAGCTCACCGCGACAGGACCCTCTTAACTATGGCTACACCTTC. It specifies CASSPRQDPLNYGYTF.

The V call is TRBV11-2, the J call TRBJ2-3; D not resolved. Trimming took off 5 bases at V and 9 bases at J, with 18 bases between the two ends. CDR3 length: 14 amino acids. Per germline, CDR1 SGHAT and CDR2 FQNNGV. This CDR3 is CASSLHEAERTQYF. CDR3 bases: TGTGCCAGCAGCCTCCATGAGGCTGAGAGGACGCAGTATTTT.

This chain joins TRBV7-2 and TRBJ2-7, with 12 bases fitting TRBD2. This CDR3 comprises 20 residues. V lost 5 bases, J lost 2 bases, and 19 bases stayed unmatched. Germline assignment: CDR1 SGHTA and CDR2 FQGNSA. The CDR3 nucleotides read TGTGCCAGCAGCGTAACAGGCTACCTAGGACTAGCGGGAACAACCTACGAGCAGTACTTC. Translated: CASSVTGYLGLAGTTYEQYF.

This clonotype was detected ten times or more. This chain joins TRBV23-1 and TRBJ2-1; 9 bases map to TRBD2. TRBV23-1 is an ORF for which the function is uncertain. This CDR3 spans 15 amino acids. The V and J ends lost 6 bases and 0 bases, in that order; junction bases with no gene match: 3. The CDR3 coding sequence is TGCGCCAGCAGCCCGGGACTAGCCTCCTACAATGAGCAGTTCTTC. The encoded protein is CASSPGLASYNEQFF.

This clonotype was picked up a small number of times. V is TRBV27 and J is TRBJ2-2; a weak D match, TRBD2 (6 bases). Germline values: CDR1 MNHEY, CDR2 SMNVEV (reference sequence). This CDR3 spans 16 amino acids. Between the trimmed V and J ends, which lost 3 bases and 4 bases, there was a span of 15 bases. The CDR3 region is CASSFGGARITGELFF. CDR3 in DNA: TGTGCCAGCAGTTTCGGAGGGGCGCGGATCACCGGGGAGCTGTTTTTT.

The rearrangement joins TRBV7-9 to TRBJ2-4; 14 positions agree with TRBD2. The CDR3 runs 19 residues. Germline CDR1 SEHNR, CDR2 FQNEAQ (reference sequence). Losses at the gene ends were 7 bases for V and 1 base for J; bases not matched to a gene: 12. CDR3: CASNIGLAGGPLAKNIQYF. The CDR3 bases are TGTGCCAGCAACATCGGACTAGCGGGAGGTCCCCTGGCCAAAAACATTCAGTACTTC.

A few counts support this clonotype. The chain has TRBV19 and TRBJ2-3; possibly TRBD2 for D (5 bases). V was clipped by 4 bases and J by 2 bases, with 7 bases between them. This CDR3 region has 13 residues. Germline V lookup: CDR1 LNHDA, CDR2 SQIVND (reference sequence). The CDR3 spells CASSSRDTDTQYF. CDR3 DNA: TGTGCCAGTAGTAGCCGGGACACAGATACGCAGTATTTT.

This clonotype was counted only a few times. The CDR3 loop is CASSLQRQFEQFF. The CDR3 coding sequence is TGCGCCAGCAGCTTACAAAGACAGTTTGAGCAGTTCTTC. The chain has TRBV5-1 and TRBJ2-1, with D possibly TRBD1 on 5 matching bases. V lost 2 bases to trimming and J lost 9 bases, with 12 bases between them. CDR1 and CDR2 (germline): SGHRS, YFSETQ. The CDR3 contains 13 residues. The complete variable domain, with remaining parts taken from reference TRBV5-1 and TRBJ2-1, reads KAGVTQTPRYLIKTRGQQVTLSCSPISGHRSVSWYQQTPGQGLQFLFEYFSETQRNKGNFPGRFSGRQFSNSRSEMNVSTLELGDSALYLCASSLQRQFEQFFGPGTRLTVL.

This chain links TRBV20-1 with TRBJ2-5, with 8 positions matching TRBD1. The V segment lost 0 bases and the J segment 1 base; nucleotides outside the gene matches: 10. Per germline, CDR1 DFQATT and CDR2 SNEGSKA (reference sequence). The CDR3 is made up of 17 amino acids. CDR3 sequence: CSARDVVAQGVQETQYF. CDR3 in DNA: TGCAGTGCTAGAGATGTGGTGGCACAGGGGGTCCAAGAGACCCAGTACTTC.

A remark on this clonotype: Relative to the germline gene, one junction end is altered; a read error may explain this. The rearrangement links TRBV11-2 to TRBJ1-4; the D is unclear. The length of the CDR3 is 15 residues. In germline, CDR1 is SGHAT, CDR2 FQNNGV. CDR3 amino acids: CASTLGTGKLVKLFF. Written as DNA, the CDR3 is TGTGCCAGCACCTTAGGAACGGGCAAACTTGTAAAACTGTTTTTT. The variable domain in full, with the rest retrieved from reference TRBV11-2 and TRBJ1-4, is EAGVAQSPRYKIIEKRQSVAFWCNPISGHATLYWYQQILGQGPKLLIQFQNNGVVDDSQLPKDRFSAERLKGVDSTLKIQPAKLEDSAVYLCASTLGTGKLVKLFFGSGTQLSVL.

This clonotype has only a few counts. This chain links TRBV3-1 with TRBJ1-5, with D maybe TRBD1 (5 bases). The length of the CDR3 is 15 residues. V was clipped by 2 bases and J by 6 bases, with 14 bases between them. Per germline, CDR1 LGHDT and CDR2 YNNKEL (reference sequence). The chain's CDR3 is CASSQNTGLLQPQHF. The CDR3 DNA reads as TGTGCCAGCAGCCAAAACACAGGTCTCCTTCAGCCCCAGCATTTT.

This chain connects TRBV12-3 or TRBV12-4 to TRBJ1-1, with TRBD1 identical over 9 bases. The CDR3 is made up of 14 amino acids. Unmatched junction bases numbered 8, after V lost 11 bases and J lost 1 base. The DNA of the CDR3 is TGTGCCGTATTTCGGGGACAGGGGAACACTGAAGCTTTCTTT. Its translation: CAVFRGQGNTEAFF.

This clonotype was recorded a few times. The chain recombines TRBV7-9 with TRBJ2-1, with 7 bases matching TRBD1. CDR3 length equals 15 residues. Looked up from germline, CDR1 is SEHNR and CDR2 is FQNEAQ (reference sequence). The J segment lost 4 bases and the V segment lost 1 base, leaving 4 bases of the junction unmatched. In DNA form, the CDR3 reads TGTGCCAGCAGCTTAGGAGGGACAGCTTACAATGAGCAGTTCTTC. This gives the protein CASSLGGTAYNEQFF.

The chain couples TRBV4-1 to TRBJ1-5; D is undetermined. This CDR3 is built from 15 residues. Trimming took off 0 bases at V and 7 bases at J, with 13 bases between the two ends. Germline CDR1 and CDR2: MGHRA and YSYEKL. The CDR3 reads CASSQESRVGQPQHF. CDR3 nucleotide sequence: TGCGCCAGCAGCCAAGAAAGCCGGGTAGGGCAGCCCCAGCATTTT.

J is TRBJ1-1 and V is TRBV7-2; 7 bases match TRBD1. The ends lost 7 bases at V and 4 bases at J; junction bases unmatched: 9. The CDR3 runs 14 residues. Germline V gives CDR1 SGHTA, CDR2 FQGNSA. The CDR3 here is CASTQQGPLTEAFF. CDR3 in DNA: TGTGCCAGCACCCAACAGGGGCCACTCACTGAAGCTTTCTTT.

This clonotype was seen only a few times. The chain couples TRBV30 to TRBJ1-5; TRBD1 agrees at 7 bases. V trimming: 2 bases; J trimming: 3 bases; junction bases outside the gene matches: 7. CDR3 size: 15 residues. Looked up from germline, CDR1 is GTSNPN and CDR2 is SVGIG (reference sequence). The CDR3 spells CAWSIAGTVNQPQHF. In nucleotides, the CDR3 is TGTGCCTGGAGTATTGCGGGGACAGTCAATCAGCCCCAGCATTTT. The variable domain in full, completed from reference TRBV30 and TRBJ1-5, reads SQTIHQWPATLVQPVGSPLSLECTVEGTSNPNLYWYRQAAGRGLQLLFYSVGIGQISSEVPQNLSASRPQDRQFILSSKKLLLSDSGFYLCAWSIAGTVNQPQHFGDGTRLSIL.